The present entry profiles one T cell receptor (beta chain) with its context. CDR3 size: 14 residues. Germline CDR1 MDHEN, CDR2 SYDVKM. J was trimmed by 10 bases and V by 7 bases; bases with no gene match: 13. The sample is drawn from a study of blood T cell repertoires in COVID-19. About the research overall: Donors in the United States, Italy and Spain gave samples during acute or convalescent COVID-19.

The repertoire was sequenced with immunoSEQ multiplex PCR; TCRdb's copy has only in-frame clones and lacks some. There are approximately 500,000 clones in the sample; roughly 89% occur only once, and around 7.8% lies in the top ten. The rearrangement uses TRBV28 and TRBJ2-1, with TRBD2 matching over 7 bases. The TCR comes from a woman between 50 and 59 years old with COVID-19, enrolled during active disease. Specimen: peripheral blood. In DNA, the CDR3 is TGTGCCAGCACCTTGGGGGGGGGAATGAAGGAGCAGTTCTTC. It specifies CASTLGGGMKEQFF.